The 16 T cell receptor beta chains presented below share a single source sample, sequenced in a study of T cell repertoires in cytomegalovirus infection (dated 2019 in TCRdb). Which antigens these TCRs recognize remains unknown. Sequencing used an Illumina HiSeq 1500. Using fastp at Q25 and MiXCR, TCRdb reprocessed the public reads and kept productive beta chains. Here each entry gathers all rows of one CDR3 protein and keeps the most common genes and DNA. Across this sample there are around 100,000 distinct CDR3 sequences, with around 45% seen only once. The top ten constitute roughly 70% of the sample. Read against the paper, the sample's treatment or condition label means: in vitro stimulation with specific CMV peptide epitopes to enrich CMV-specific T cells. Sequenced material: CD8+ T cells from cultured PBMCs, taken from culture after CMV antigen stimulation. The origin of the receptors is a human donor in good health (CMV status not recorded). Some clones in this sample may be carry-over from other donors' samples.

The genes are TRBV7-2 and TRBJ1-2, with D unresolved. Trimming took off 2 bases at V and 5 bases at J, with 27 bases between the two ends. The CDR3 spans 19 residues. From germline, CDR1 is SGHTA and CDR2 FQGNSA. In DNA form, the CDR3 reads TGTGCCAGCAGCTTACGGGAACTACAAATTCCAACTTCCCGGTATGGCTACACCTTC. Translating gives CASSLRELQIPTSRYGYTF.

V and J are TRBV19 and TRBJ2-1; no definite D call. This CDR3 is built from 14 residues. V was clipped by 5 bases and J by 6 bases, with 14 bases between them. Per the germline V gene, CDR1 is LNHDA and CDR2 is SQIVND (reference sequence). The CDR3 reads CASSFPSLFNEQFF. CDR3 sequence (DNA): TGTGCCAGTAGTTTCCCCTCTCTTTTCAATGAGCAGTTCTTC.

In this sample, this clonotype turned up a few times. The CDR3 region is CASSYERGAYNEQFF. The CDR3 coding sequence is TGTGCCAGCAGCTATGAGCGGGGCGCCTACAATGAGCAGTTCTTC. The gene calls are TRBV5-4 and TRBJ2-1; 7 nucleotides align to TRBD2. This CDR3 has 15 residues. J gave up 2 bases and V 3 bases, and 5 bases lay outside the gene matches. CDR1 and CDR2 from the germline V gene are SGHNT and YYREEE (reference sequence).

The sample holds a few counts of this clonotype. The genes are TRBV11-2 and TRBJ2-1, with no clear D. The germline V and J ends were trimmed by 5 bases and 12 bases, with 14 bases remaining between them. The CDR3 loop spans 12 amino acids. Germline-derived CDR1 and CDR2 are SGHAT and FQNNGV. CDR3 sequence: CASSPRAETQFF. The CDR3 coding sequence is TGTGCCAGCAGCCCACGGGCTGAAACGCAGTTCTTC.

The CDR3 loop is CASSLELWDYTF. In DNA, the CDR3 is TGTGCCAGCAGCCTAGAATTATGGGACTACACCTTC. This chain connects TRBV5-6 to TRBJ1-2; D gene ambiguous. The CDR3 loop spans 12 amino acids. Germline V lookup: CDR1 SGHDT, CDR2 YYEEEE. The germline V and J ends were trimmed by 4 bases and 10 bases, with 14 bases remaining between them.

This chain joins TRBV7-6 and TRBJ2-1, with 7 positions matching TRBD1. J lost 5 bases, V lost 4 bases, and 2 bases had no gene match. Germline V gene sequence: CDR1 SGHVS, CDR2 FNYEAQ. This CDR3 spans 13 amino acids. The DNA for the CDR3 is TGTGCCAGCAGCTACGGGACAGACAATGAGCAGTTCTTC. Translating it yields CASSYGTDNEQFF.

The chain couples TRBV5-1 to TRBJ1-3, with D perhaps matching TRBD1 (6 bases). The germline V and J ends were trimmed by 4 bases and 0 bases, with 11 bases remaining between them. There are 15 residues in the CDR3. Looked up from germline, CDR1 is SGHRS and CDR2 is YFSETQ. The CDR3 loop reads CASSDTGYSGNTIYF. The DNA for the CDR3 is TGCGCCAGCAGCGATACAGGGTACTCTGGAAACACCATATATTTT.

This rearrangement joins TRBV27 to TRBJ1-1; possible D gene TRBD1, 6 bases. The germline CDR1 and CDR2 sequences are MNHEY and SMNVEV (reference sequence). CDR3 size: 13 residues. Deletions cut 8 bases from V and 3 bases from J, with 13 bases between. CDR3 DNA sequence: TGTGCCAGCGGTTACGGGACACACACTGAAGCTTTCTTT. Translated, it gives CASGYGTHTEAFF.

The table lists this clonotype with a few counts. The rearrangement uses TRBV12-3 or TRBV12-4 and TRBJ1-1, with TRBD1 as a possible D gene (5 bases). Trimming removed 2 bases from V and 0 bases from J, with 10 bases in between. This CDR3 comprises 15 residues. CDR3 sequence: CASSLTAGLNTEAFF. The CDR3 DNA reads TGTGCCAGCAGTTTAACGGCAGGGTTGAACACTGAAGCTTTCTTT.

This clonotype was detected a few times. V gene TRBV7-6 combines with J gene TRBJ2-1; possibly TRBD1 or TRBD2 for D (5 bases each). This CDR3 contains 18 residues. The germline gives CDR1 SGHVS, CDR2 FNYEAQ. The germline V and J ends were trimmed by 2 bases and 0 bases, with 17 bases remaining between them. Here the CDR3 reads CASSLFGGSFSSYNEQFF. The DNA of the CDR3 is TGTGCCAGCAGCTTATTTGGGGGATCCTTTAGCTCCTACAATGAGCAGTTCTTC.

In its sample, this clonotype was seen a few times. The chain is built from TRBV6-6 and TRBJ2-3; D call uncertain. The CDR3 totals 14 residues. The V end was cut by 0 bases, the J end by 0 bases, with 4 bases between. Looked up from germline, CDR1 is MNHNY and CDR2 is SVGAGI (reference sequence). CDR3 bases: TGTGCCAGCAGTTACTCGTACAGCACAGATACGCAGTATTTT. This codes for CASSYSYSTDTQYF.

Only a few counts were recorded for this clonotype. This sequence joins TRBV29-1 and TRBJ2-4, with a possible D match to TRBD1 (6 bases). The CDR3 consists of 13 residues. V was shortened by 6 bases and J by 3 bases, with 12 bases between the two germline ends. Germline-derived CDR1 and CDR2 are SQVTM and ANQGSEA. In nucleotides, the CDR3 is TGCAGCGTCAGGGACATCGTCAAAAACATTCAGTACTTC. This codes for CSVRDIVKNIQYF.

The chain carries TRBV12-3 or TRBV12-4 and TRBJ2-5; D is possibly TRBD2 (6 bases). CDR3 length: 13 amino acids. V lost 3 bases and J lost 1, with 6 bases in between. Written as DNA, the CDR3 is TGTGCCAGCAGTTTGCGGGGCCAAGAGACCCAGTACTTC. Translating it yields CASSLRGQETQYF.

This sequence joins TRBV7-6 and TRBJ1-3, with D maybe TRBD1 (5 bases). The CDR3 loop spans 16 amino acids. Germline loops: CDR1 SGHVS, CDR2 FNYEAQ. V was pared by 5 bases and J by 0 bases, with 14 bases between. The CDR3 loop is CASSPILTASGNTIYF. The CDR3 region has the DNA TGTGCCAGCAGCCCAATCTTGACAGCCTCTGGAAACACCATATATTTT.

This clonotype was counted only a few times. The rearrangement uses TRBV6-5 and TRBJ1-2; 7 nucleotides agree with TRBD1. This CDR3 has 15 residues. The V and J ends lost 5 bases and 6 bases, in that order; junction bases with no gene match: 12. Germline V gives CDR1 MNHEY, CDR2 SVGAGI. CDR3 sequence: CASSPFPGTADGYTF. As DNA, the CDR3 is TGTGCCAGCAGTCCCTTCCCCGGGACAGCAGATGGCTACACCTTC.

The chain has TRBV11-2 and TRBJ2-7; D uncertain. CDR1 SGHAT and CDR2 FQNNGV come from the germline V gene. The CDR3 covers 11 residues. The V gene lost 2 bases and the J gene lost 10 bases, with 9 bases spanning the gap. The CDR3 spells CASSLTVEQYF. CDR3 DNA sequence: TGTGCCAGCAGCTTAACGGTAGAACAGTACTTC.